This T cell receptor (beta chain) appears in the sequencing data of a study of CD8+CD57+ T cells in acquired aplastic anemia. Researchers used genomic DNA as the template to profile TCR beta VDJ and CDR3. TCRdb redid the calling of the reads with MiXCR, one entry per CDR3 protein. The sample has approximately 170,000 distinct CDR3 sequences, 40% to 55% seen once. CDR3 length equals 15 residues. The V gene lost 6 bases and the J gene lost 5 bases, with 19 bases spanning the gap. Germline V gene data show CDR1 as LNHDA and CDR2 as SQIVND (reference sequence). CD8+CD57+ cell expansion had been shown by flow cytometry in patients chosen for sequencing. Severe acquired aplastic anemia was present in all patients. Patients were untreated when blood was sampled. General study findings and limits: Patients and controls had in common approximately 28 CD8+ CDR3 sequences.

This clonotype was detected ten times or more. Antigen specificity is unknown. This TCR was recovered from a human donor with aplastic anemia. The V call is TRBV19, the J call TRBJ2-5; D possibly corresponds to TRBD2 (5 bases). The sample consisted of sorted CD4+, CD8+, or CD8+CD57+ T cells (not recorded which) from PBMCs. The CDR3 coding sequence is TGTGCCAGTAGATCGCTAGCACTCGGAGTTGAGACCCAGTACTTC. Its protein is CASRSLALGVETQYF. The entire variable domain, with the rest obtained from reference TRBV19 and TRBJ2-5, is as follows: DGGITQSPKYLFRKEGQNVTLSCEQNLNHDAMYWYRQDPGQGLRLIYYSQIVNDFQKGDIAEGYSVSREKKESFPLTVTSAQKNPTAFYLCASRSLALGVETQYFGPGTRLLVL.